The present T cell receptor (beta chain) was sequenced within a study of CD8 T cells in Susac syndrome. General observations from the study: Acknowledgment was made by the study that its TCR sequencing and HLA analysis involved a relatively small number of individuals.

Random hexamers served to reverse transcribe roughly 0.5 to 1 ug RNA. With immunoSEQ multiplex PCR, TCR beta CDR3 was amplified across 54 Vbeta and 13 Jbeta. Using its own MiXCR run on the immunoSEQ multiplex PCR reads, TCRdb lists one record per CDR3 protein. The table shows 150,000 to 200,000 distinct CDR3 sequences, with over 85% occurring only once. On this clonotype itself: Its specificity is unknown.

Through negative isolation, CD4+ and CD8+ T cells were obtained, while TEMRA cells were enriched using FACS. Sample: CD4+ T cells from PBMCs. This TCR was recovered from a human donor in good health.

The CDR3 region is CASSLGPSAETQYF. CDR3 sequence (DNA): TGCGCCAGCAGCTTGGGACCTAGCGCAGAGACCCAGTACTTC. The rearrangement uses TRBV5-1 and TRBJ2-5, with D possibly being TRBD2 (6 bases). Germline V lookup: CDR1 SGHRS, CDR2 YFSETQ. The CDR3 length is 14 residues. The germline V and J ends were trimmed by 0 bases and 4 bases, with 10 bases remaining between them.